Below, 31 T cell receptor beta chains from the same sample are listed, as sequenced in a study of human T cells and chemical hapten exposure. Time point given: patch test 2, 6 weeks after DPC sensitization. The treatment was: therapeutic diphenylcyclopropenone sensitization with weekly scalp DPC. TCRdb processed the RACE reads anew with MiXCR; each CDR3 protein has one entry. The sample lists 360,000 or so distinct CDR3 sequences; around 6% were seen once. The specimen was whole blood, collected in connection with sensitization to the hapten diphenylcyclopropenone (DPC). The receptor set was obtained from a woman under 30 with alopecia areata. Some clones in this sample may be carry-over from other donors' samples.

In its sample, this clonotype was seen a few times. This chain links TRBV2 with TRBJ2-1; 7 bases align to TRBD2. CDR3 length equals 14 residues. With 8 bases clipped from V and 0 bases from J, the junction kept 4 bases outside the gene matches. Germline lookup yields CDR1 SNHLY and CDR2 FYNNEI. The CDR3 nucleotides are TGTGCCAGCGAAGAGCGGGGCTCCTACAATGAGCAGTTCTTC. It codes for CASEERGSYNEQFF. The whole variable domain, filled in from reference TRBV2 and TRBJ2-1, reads EPEVTQTPSHQVTQMGQEVILRCVPISNHLYFYWYRQILGQKVEFLVSFYNNEISEKSEIFDDQFSVERPDGSNFTLKIRSTKLEDSAMYFCASEERGSYNEQFFGPGTRLTVL.

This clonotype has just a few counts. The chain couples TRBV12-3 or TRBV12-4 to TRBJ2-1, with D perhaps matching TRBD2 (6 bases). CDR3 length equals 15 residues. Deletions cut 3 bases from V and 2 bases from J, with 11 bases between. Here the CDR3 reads CASSFTGGAYNEQFF. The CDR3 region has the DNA TGTGCCAGCAGTTTTACCGGGGGAGCCTACAATGAGCAGTTCTTC.

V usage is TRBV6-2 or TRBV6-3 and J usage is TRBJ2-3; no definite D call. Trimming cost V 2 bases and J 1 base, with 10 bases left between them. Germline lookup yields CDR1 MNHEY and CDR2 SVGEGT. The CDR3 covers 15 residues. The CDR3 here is CASSYRALGTDTQYF. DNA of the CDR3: TGTGCCAGCAGTTACCGCGCCCTTGGCACAGATACGCAGTATTTT.

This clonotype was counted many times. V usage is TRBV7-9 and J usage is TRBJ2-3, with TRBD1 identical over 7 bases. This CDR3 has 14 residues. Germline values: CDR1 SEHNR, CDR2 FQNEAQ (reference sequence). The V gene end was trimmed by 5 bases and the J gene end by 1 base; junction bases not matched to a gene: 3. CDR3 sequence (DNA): TGTGCCAGCAGCCCGACAGGGCGCACAGATACGCAGTATTTT. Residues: CASSPTGRTDTQYF. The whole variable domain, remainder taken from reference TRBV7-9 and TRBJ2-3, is DTGVSQNPRHKITKRGQNVTFRCDPISEHNRLYWYRQTLGQGPEFLTYFQNEAQLEKSRLLSDRFSAERPKGSFSTLEIQRTEQGDSAMYLCASSPTGRTDTQYFGPGTRLTVL.

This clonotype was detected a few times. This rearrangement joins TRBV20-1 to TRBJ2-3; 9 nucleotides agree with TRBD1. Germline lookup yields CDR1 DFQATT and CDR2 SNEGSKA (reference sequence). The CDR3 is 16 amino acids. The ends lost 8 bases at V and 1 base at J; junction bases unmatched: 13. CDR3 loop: CSQTITGGPGTDTQYF. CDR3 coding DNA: TGCAGTCAGACCATTACAGGGGGCCCTGGCACAGATACGCAGTATTTT.

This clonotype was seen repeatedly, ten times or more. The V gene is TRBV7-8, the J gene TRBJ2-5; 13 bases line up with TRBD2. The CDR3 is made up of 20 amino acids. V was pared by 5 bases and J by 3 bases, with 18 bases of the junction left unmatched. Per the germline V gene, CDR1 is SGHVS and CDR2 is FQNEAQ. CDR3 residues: CASSPYRLAGGPIKKETQYF. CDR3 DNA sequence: TGTGCCAGCAGCCCATACCGACTAGCGGGGGGACCGATAAAAAAAGAGACCCAGTACTTC.

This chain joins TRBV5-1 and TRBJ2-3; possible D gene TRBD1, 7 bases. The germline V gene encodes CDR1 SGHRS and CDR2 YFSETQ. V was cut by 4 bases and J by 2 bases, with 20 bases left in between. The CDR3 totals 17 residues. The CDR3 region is CASSMGLEGAPTDTQYF. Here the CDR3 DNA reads TGCGCCAGCAGCATGGGTTTGGAGGGGGCCCCCACAGATACGCAGTATTTT. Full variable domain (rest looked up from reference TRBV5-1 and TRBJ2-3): KAGVTQTPRYLIKTRGQQVTLSCSPISGHRSVSWYQQTPGQGLQFLFEYFSETQRNKGNFPGRFSGRQFSNSRSEMNVSTLELGDSALYLCASSMGLEGAPTDTQYFGPGTRLTVL.

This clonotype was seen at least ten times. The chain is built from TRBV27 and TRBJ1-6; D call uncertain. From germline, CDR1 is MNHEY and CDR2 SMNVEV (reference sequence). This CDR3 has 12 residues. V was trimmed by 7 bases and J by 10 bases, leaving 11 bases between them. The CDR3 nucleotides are TGTGCCAGCACAAACCTGGAATCACCCCTCCACTTT. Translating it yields CASTNLESPLHF.

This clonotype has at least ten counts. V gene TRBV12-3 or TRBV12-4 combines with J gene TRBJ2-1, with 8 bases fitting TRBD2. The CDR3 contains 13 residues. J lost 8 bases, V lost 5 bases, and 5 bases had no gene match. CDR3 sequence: CASSPPGGHEQFF. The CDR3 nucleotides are TGTGCCAGCAGTCCACCGGGGGGGCATGAGCAGTTCTTC.

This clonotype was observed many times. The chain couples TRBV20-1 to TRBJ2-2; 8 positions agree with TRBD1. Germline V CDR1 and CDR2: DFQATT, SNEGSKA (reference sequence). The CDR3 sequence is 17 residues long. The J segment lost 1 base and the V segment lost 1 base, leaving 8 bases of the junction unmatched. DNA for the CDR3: TGCAGTGCTAGAGTCGCCTCCGGGACAGGGAACACCGGGGAGCTGTTTTTT. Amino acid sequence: CSARVASGTGNTGELFF.

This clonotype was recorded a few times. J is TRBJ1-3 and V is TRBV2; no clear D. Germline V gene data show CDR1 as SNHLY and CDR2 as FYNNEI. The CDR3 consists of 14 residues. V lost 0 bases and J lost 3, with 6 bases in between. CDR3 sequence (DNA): TGTGCCAGCAGTGAAGCGCGTCTTGGAAACACCATATATTTT. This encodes CASSEARLGNTIYF.

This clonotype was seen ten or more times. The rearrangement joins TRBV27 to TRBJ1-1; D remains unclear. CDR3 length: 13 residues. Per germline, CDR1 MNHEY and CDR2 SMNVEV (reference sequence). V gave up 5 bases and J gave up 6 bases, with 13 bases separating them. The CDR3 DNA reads TGTGCCAGCAGTCACCCCTCAGGCGCTGAAGCTTTCTTT. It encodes CASSHPSGAEAFF.

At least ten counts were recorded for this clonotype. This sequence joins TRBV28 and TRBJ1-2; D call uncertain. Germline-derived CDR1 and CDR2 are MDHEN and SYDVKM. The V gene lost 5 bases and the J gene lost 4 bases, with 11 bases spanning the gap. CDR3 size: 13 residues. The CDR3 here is CASSRPETYGYTF. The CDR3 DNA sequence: TGTGCCAGCAGTCGTCCAGAAACCTATGGCTACACCTTC.

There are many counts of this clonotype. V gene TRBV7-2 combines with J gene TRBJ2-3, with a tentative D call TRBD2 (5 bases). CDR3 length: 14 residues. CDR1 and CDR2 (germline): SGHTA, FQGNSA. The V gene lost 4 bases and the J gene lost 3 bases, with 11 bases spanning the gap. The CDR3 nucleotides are TGTGCCAGCAGCTCTTGGACTCGAACAGATACGCAGTATTTT. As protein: CASSSWTRTDTQYF.

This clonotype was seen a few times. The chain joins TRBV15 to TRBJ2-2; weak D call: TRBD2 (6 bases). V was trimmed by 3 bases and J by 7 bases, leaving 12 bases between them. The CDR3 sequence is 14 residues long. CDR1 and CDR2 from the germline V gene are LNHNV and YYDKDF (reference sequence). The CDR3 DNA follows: TGTGCCACCAGCAGCCGGGACTCCATCGGGGAGCTGTTTTTT. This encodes CATSSRDSIGELFF.

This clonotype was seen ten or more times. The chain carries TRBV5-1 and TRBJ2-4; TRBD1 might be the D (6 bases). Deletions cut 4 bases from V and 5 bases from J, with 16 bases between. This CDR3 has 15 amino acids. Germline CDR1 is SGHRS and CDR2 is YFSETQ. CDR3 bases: TGCGCCAGCAGCCCACAGGACAGTCTCCAAAACATTCAGTACTTC. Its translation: CASSPQDSLQNIQYF. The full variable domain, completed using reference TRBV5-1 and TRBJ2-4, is KAGVTQTPRYLIKTRGQQVTLSCSPISGHRSVSWYQQTPGQGLQFLFEYFSETQRNKGNFPGRFSGRQFSNSRSEMNVSTLELGDSALYLCASSPQDSLQNIQYFGAGTRLSVL.

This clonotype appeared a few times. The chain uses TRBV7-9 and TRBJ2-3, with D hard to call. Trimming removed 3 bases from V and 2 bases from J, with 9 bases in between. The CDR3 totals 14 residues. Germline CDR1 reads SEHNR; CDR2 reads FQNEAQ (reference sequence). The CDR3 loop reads CASSLGINTDTQYF. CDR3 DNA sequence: TGTGCCAGCAGCTTGGGAATTAACACAGATACGCAGTATTTT.

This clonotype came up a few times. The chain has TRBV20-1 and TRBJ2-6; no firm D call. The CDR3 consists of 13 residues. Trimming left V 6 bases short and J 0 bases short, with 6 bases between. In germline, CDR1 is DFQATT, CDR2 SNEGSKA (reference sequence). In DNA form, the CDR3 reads TGCAGTGCCCAGCGCTCTGGGGCCAACGTCCTGACTTTC. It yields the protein CSAQRSGANVLTF.

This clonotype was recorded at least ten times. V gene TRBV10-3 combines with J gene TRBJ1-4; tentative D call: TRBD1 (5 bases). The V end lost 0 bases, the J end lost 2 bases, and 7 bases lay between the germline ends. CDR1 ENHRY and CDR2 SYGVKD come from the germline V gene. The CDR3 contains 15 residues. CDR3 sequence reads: CAISESAGTNEKLFF. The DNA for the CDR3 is TGTGCCATCAGTGAGTCGGCAGGGACTAATGAAAAACTGTTTTTT.

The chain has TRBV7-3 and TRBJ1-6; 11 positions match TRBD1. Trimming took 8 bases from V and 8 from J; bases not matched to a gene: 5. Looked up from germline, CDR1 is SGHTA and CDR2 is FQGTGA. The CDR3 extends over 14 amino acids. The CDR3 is CASGQGAGDSPLHF. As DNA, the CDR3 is TGTGCCAGCGGACAGGGGGCGGGCGATTCACCCCTCCACTTT.

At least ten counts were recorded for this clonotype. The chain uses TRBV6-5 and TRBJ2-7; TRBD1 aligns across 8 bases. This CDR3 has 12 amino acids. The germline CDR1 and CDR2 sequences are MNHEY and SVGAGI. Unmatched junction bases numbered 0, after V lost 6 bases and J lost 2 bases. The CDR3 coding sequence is TGTGCCAGCAGGGACAGGGCCTACGAGCAGTACTTC. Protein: CASRDRAYEQYF.

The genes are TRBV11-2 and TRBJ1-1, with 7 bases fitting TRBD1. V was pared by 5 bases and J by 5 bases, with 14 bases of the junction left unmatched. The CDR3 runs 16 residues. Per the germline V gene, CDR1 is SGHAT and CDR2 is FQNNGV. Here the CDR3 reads CASSPHQTGKRTEAFF. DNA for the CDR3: TGTGCCAGCAGCCCGCACCAGACAGGGAAGAGGACTGAAGCTTTCTTT.

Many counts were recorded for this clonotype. CDR3 amino acids: CASSSDREDEKLFF. In DNA, the CDR3 is TGTGCCAGCAGTTCGGACAGGGAGGACGAAAAACTGTTTTTT. J is TRBJ1-4 and V is TRBV6-2 or TRBV6-3; 8 bases line up with TRBD1. The CDR3 sequence is 14 residues long. Germline V CDR1 and CDR2: MNHEY, SVGEGT. V lost 4 bases, J lost 8 bases, and 6 bases stayed unmatched.

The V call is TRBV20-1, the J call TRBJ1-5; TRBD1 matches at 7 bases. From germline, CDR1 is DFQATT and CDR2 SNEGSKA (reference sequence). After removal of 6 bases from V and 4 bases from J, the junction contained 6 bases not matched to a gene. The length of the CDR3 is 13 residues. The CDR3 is CSATVRGNQPQHF. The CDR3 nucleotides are TGCAGTGCAACCGTCAGGGGGAATCAGCCCCAGCATTTT.

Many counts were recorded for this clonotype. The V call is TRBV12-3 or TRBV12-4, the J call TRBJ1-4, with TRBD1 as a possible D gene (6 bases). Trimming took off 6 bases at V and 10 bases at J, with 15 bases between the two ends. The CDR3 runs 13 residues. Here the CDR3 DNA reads TGTGCCAGCAGACTAGGACAGTATGGAAAACTGTTTTTT. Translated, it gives CASRLGQYGKLFF.

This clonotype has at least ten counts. The CDR3 DNA reads TGTGCCATCAGCGGGGGAGGGGATGAGCAGTACTTC. This translates into CAISGGGDEQYF. The chain uses TRBV10-3 and TRBJ2-7, with TRBD2 matching 7 bases. Germline assignment: CDR1 ENHRY and CDR2 SYGVKD. This CDR3 region has 12 residues. V was clipped by 6 bases and J by 7 bases; unmatched bases: 6.

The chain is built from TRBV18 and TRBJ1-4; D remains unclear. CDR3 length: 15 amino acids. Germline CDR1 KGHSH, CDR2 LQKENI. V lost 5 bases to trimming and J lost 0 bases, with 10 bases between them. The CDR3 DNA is TGTGCCAGCTCAGAGCGACTATCAACTAATGAAAAACTGTTTTTT. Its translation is CASSERLSTNEKLFF.

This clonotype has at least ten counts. CDR3: CASCQEGLYEQYF. The CDR3 DNA sequence: TGTGCCAGCTGTCAGGAGGGGCTGTACGAGCAGTACTTC. The chain combines TRBV7-8 with TRBJ2-7; possibly TRBD2 for D (6 bases). CDR1 is SGHVS, CDR2 FQNEAQ, per germline. V was trimmed by 8 bases and J by 4 bases, leaving 15 bases between them. The CDR3 extends over 13 amino acids.

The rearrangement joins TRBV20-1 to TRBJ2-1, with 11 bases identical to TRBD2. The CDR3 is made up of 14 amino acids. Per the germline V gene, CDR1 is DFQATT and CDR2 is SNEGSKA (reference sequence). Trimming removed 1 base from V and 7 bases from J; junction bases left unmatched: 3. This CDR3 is CSARARTSGNEQFF. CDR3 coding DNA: TGCAGTGCTAGAGCAAGGACTAGCGGGAATGAGCAGTTCTTC.

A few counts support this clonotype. The CDR3 region has the DNA TGTGCCAGCAGCTTAGACGGGAATAATTCACCCCTCCACTTT. Its translation is CASSLDGNNSPLHF. The chain couples TRBV11-3 to TRBJ1-6; D gene ambiguous. Germline values: CDR1 SGHNT, CDR2 YENEEA. Trimming took 0 bases from V and 5 from J, leaving 5 bases between them. The CDR3 is 14 amino acids. Using reference TRBV11-3 and TRBJ1-6 for the parts outside the CDR3, the full variable domain is EAGVVQSPRYKIIEKKQPVAFWCNPISGHNTLYWYLQNLGQGPELLIRYENEEAVDDSQLPKDRFSAERLKGVDSTLKIQPAELGDSAVYLCASSLDGNNSPLHFGNGTRLTVT.

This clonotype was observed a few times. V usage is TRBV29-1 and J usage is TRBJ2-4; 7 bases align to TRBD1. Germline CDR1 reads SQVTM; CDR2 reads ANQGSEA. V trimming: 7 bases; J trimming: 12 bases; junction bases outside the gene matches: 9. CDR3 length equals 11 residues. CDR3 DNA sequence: TGCAGCGCCTATAAGGGGGCGGCTCAGTACTTC. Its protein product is CSAYKGAAQYF.